This T cell receptor beta chain was recorded in a study of cytomegalovirus exposure and HLA in healthy donors. The PCR ran on 60 Vbeta and 13 Jbeta primers. The table came from immunoSEQ multiplex PCR; TCRdb's copy has only in-frame clones and leaves some out. The sample holds fewer than 200,000 clones; 65% to 80% are singletons and the top ten take roughly 2%. Germline CDR1 and CDR2: SEHNR and FQNEAQ (reference sequence). This CDR3 is 15 amino acids long. V lost 4 bases and J lost 2, with 13 bases in between. This receptor was obtained from a man aged 40-49 years in good health and CMV-seronegative. The chain recombines TRBV7-9 with TRBJ2-3; D possibly corresponds to TRBD1 (7 bases). Sequenced input: PBMCs. The CDR3 region has the DNA TGTGCCAGCAGCTCAACCAGGGGGGACACAGATACGCAGTATTTT. Translated: CASSSTRGDTDTQYF.